The clone carrying this TCR beta chain was recorded only once. Its antigen is still unknown. The sample carries other DNA sequences with the same CDR3. TCRdb keeps only in-frame clones here, not all; method: immunoSEQ multiplex PCR. The table has more than 85,000 clones, 84% seen once. This specimen belongs to a study of T cell responses to AZD1222 COVID-19 vaccine. The CDR3 sequence is 13 residues long. Between the trimmed V and J ends, which lost 2 bases and 7 bases, there was a span of 6 bases. In germline, CDR1 is MNHEY, CDR2 SVGAGI. General study points: Across the whole spike, CD4 TCRs peaked at regions 160-218 and 743-854. Increases in Spike-specific TCR breadth and depth were seen after two AZD1222 doses.

This receptor was taken from an adult in good health. The material was peripheral blood, obtained on day 0 of AZD1222 vaccination. This chain links TRBV6-5 with TRBJ1-6; D gene ambiguous. In DNA, the CDR3 is TGTGCCAGCAGTTACCTGGGAAATTCACCCCTCCACTTT. Translation gives CASSYLGNSPLHF.